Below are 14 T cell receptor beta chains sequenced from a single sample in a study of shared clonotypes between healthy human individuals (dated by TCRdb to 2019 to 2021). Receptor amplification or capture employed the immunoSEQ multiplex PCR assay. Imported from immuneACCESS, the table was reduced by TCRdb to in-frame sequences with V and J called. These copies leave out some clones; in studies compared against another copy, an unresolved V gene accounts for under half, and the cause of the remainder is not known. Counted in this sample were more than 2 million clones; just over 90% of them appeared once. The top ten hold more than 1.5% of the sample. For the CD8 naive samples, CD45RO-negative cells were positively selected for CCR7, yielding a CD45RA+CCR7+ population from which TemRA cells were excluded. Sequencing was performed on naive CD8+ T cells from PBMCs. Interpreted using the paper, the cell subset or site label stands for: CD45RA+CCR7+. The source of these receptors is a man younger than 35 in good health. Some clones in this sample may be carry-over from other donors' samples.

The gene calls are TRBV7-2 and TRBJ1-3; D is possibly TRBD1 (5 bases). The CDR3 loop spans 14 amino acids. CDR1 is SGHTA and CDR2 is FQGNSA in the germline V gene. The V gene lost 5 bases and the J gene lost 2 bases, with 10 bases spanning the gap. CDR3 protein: CASSGTLAGNTIYF. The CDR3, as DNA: TGTGCCAGCAGCGGGACGTTGGCTGGAAACACCATATATTTT. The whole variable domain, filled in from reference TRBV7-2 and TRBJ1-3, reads GAGVSQSPSNKVTEKGKDVELRCDPISGHTALYWYRQSLGQGLEFLIYFQGNSAPDKSGLPSDRFSAERTGGSVSTLTIQRTQQEDSAVYLCASSGTLAGNTIYFGEGSWLTVV.

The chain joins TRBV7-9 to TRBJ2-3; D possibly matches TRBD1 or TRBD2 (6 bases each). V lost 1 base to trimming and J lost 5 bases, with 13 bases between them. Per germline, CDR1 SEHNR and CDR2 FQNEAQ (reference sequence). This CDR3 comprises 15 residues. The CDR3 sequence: CASSLVTGAEDTQYF. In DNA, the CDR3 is TGTGCCAGCAGCTTAGTAACGGGGGCAGAAGATACGCAGTATTTT. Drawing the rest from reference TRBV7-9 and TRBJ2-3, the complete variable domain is DTGVSQNPRHKITKRGQNVTFRCDPISEHNRLYWYRQTLGQGPEFLTYFQNEAQLEKSRLLSDRFSAERPKGSFSTLEIQRTEQGDSAMYLCASSLVTGAEDTQYFGPGTRLTVL.

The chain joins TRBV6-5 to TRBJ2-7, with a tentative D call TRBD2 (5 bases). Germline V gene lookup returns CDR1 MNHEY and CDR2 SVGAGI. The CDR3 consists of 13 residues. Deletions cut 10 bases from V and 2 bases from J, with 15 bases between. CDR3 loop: CAIAKGATYEQYF. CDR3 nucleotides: TGTGCCATCGCCAAGGGAGCTACCTACGAGCAGTACTTC.

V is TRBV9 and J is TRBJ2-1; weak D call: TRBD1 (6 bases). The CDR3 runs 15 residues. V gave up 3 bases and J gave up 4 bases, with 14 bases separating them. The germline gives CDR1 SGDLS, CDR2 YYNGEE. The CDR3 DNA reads TGTGCCAGCAGCGCCCGGACAGACCCTTACAATGAGCAGTTCTTC. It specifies CASSARTDPYNEQFF.

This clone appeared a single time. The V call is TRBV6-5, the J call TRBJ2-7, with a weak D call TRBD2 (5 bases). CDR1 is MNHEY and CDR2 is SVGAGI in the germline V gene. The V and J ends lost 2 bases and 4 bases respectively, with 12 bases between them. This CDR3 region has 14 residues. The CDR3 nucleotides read TGTGCCAGCAGTTACGGAGAGAGGGTTTACGAGCAGTACTTC. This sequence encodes CASSYGERVYEQYF.

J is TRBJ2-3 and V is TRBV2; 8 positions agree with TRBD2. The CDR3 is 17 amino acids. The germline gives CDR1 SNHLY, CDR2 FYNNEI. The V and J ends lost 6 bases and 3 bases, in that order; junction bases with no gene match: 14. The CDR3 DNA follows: TGTGCCAGCAGCCGAGCGGTAGCGGGATCCCTGACAGATACGCAGTATTTT. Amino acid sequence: CASSRAVAGSLTDTQYF.

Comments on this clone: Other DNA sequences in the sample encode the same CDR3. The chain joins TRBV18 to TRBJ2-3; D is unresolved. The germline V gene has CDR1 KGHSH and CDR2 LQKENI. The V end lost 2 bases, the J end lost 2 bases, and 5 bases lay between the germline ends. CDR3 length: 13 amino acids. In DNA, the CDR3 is TGTGCCAGCTCACCAACCTCCACAGATACGCAGTATTTT. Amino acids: CASSPTSTDTQYF.

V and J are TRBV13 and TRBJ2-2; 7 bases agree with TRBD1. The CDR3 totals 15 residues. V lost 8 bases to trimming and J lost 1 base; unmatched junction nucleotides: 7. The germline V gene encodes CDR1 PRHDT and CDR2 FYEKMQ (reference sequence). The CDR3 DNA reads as TGTGCCAGCTTATTTCGGACAGGGAACACCGGGGAGCTGTTTTTT. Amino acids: CASLFRTGNTGELFF. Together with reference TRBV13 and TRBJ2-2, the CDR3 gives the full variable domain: AAGVIQSPRHLIKEKRETATLKCYPIPRHDTVYWYQQGPGQDPQFLISFYEKMQSDKGSIPDRFSAQQFSDYHSELNMSSLELGDSALYFCASLFRTGNTGELFFGEGSRLTVL.

The CDR3 reads CASSLEVADSYNEQFF. The CDR3 nucleotides read TGTGCCAGCAGCTTAGAGGTAGCGGACAGCTACAATGAGCAGTTCTTC. The J gene is TRBJ2-1, the V gene TRBV11-2, with D tentatively TRBD1 or TRBD2 (6 bases each). Germline loops: CDR1 SGHAT, CDR2 FQNNGV. CDR3 length: 16 residues. V was trimmed by 0 bases and J by 3 bases, leaving 12 bases between them.

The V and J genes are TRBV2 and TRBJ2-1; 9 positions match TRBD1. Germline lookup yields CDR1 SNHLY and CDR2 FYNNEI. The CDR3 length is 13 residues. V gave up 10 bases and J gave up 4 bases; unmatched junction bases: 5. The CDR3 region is CATGTGLYNEQFF. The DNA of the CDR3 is TGTGCCACGGGGACAGGGCTATACAATGAGCAGTTCTTC. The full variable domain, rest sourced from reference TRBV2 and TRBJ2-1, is EPEVTQTPSHQVTQMGQEVILRCVPISNHLYFYWYRQILGQKVEFLVSFYNNEISEKSEIFDDQFSVERPDGSNFTLKIRSTKLEDSAMYFCATGTGLYNEQFFGPGTRLTVL.

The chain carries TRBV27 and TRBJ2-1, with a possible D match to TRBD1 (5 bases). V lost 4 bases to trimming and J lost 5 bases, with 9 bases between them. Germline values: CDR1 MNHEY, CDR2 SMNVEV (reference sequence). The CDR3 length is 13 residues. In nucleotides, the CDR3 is TGTGCCAGCAGTTCGACAGTGAACAATGAGCAGTTCTTC. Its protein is CASSSTVNNEQFF.

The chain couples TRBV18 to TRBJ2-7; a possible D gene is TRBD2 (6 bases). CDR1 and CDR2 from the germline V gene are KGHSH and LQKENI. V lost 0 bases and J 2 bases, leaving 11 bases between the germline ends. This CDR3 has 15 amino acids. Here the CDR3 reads CASSPPAGPPYEQYF. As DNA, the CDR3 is TGTGCCAGCTCACCACCTGCGGGACCTCCCTACGAGCAGTACTTC.

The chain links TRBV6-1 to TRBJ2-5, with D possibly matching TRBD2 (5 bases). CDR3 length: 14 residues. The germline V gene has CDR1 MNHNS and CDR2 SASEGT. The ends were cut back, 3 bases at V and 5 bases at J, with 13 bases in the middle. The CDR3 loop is CASSDLTPGETQYF. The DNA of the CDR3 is TGTGCCAGCAGTGATTTGACCCCGGGGGAGACCCAGTACTTC.

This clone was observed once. The CDR3 sequence is CASSTTDKGAHEQYF. The CDR3 nucleotides are TGTGCCAGCAGCACAACAGACAAGGGGGCTCACGAGCAGTACTTC. This chain joins TRBV7-9 and TRBJ2-7; the match to TRBD1 covers 7 bases. Germline CDR1 reads SEHNR; CDR2 reads FQNEAQ (reference sequence). This CDR3 has 15 residues. Germline trimming cut 5 bases from V and 5 bases from J; bases unmatched to any gene: 12.